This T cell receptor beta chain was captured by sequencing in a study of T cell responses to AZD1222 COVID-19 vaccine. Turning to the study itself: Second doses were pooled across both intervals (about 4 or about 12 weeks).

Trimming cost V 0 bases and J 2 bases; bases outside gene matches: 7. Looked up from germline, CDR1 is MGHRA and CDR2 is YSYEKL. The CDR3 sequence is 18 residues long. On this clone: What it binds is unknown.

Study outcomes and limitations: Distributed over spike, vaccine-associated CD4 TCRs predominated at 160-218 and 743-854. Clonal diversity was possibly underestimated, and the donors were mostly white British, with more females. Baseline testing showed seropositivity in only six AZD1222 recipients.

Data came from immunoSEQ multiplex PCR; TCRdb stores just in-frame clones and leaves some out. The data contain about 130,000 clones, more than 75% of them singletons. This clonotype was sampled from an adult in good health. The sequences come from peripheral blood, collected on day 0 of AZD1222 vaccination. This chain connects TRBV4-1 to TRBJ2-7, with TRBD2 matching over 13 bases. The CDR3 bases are TGCGCCAGCAGCCAAGAACGAGGGACTAGCGGGGCTACCTACGAGCAGTACTTC. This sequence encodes CASSQERGTSGATYEQYF.